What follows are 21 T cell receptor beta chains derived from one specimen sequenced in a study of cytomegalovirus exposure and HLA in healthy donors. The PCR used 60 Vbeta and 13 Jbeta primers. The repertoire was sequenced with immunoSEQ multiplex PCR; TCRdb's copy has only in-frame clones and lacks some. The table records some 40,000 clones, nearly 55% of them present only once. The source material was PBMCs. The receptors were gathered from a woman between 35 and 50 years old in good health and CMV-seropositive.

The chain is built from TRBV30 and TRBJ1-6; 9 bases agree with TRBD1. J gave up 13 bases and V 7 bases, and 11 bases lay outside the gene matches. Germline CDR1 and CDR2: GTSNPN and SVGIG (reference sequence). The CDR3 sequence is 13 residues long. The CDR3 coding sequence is TGTGCCTCTACCGGGACAGGGAATCTTCCCCTCCACTTT. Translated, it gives CASTGTGNLPLHF. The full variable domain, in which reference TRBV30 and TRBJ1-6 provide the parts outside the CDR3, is SQTIHQWPATLVQPVGSPLSLECTVEGTSNPNLYWYRQAAGRGLQLLFYSVGIGQISSEVPQNLSASRPQDRQFILSSKKLLLSDSGFYLCASTGTGNLPLHFGNGTRLTVT.

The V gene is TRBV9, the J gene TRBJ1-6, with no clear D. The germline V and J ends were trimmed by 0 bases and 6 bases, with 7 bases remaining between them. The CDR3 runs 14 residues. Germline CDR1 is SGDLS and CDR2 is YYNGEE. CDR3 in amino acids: CASSVGLTNSPLHF. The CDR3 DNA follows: TGTGCCAGCAGCGTAGGACTGACTAATTCACCCCTCCACTTT.

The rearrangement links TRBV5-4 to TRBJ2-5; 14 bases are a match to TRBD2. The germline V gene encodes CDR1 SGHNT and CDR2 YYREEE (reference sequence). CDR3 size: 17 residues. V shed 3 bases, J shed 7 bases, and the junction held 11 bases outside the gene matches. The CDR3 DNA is TGTGCCAGCAGCTCGACTAGCGGGGGGGCCCACGAGTTGACCCAGTACTTC. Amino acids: CASSSTSGGAHELTQYF.

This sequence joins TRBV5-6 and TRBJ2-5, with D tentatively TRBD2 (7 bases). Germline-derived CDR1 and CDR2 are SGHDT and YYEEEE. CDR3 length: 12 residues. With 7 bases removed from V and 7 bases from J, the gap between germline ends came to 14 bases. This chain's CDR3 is CASGGGEGTQYF. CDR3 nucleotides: TGTGCCAGCGGGGGGGGCGAAGGGACCCAGTACTTC.

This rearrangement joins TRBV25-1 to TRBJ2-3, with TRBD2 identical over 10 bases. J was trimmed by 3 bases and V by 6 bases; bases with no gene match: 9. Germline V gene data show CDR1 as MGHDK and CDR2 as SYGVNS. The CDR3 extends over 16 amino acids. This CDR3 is CASRTSSGGGTDTQYF. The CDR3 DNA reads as TGTGCCAGCAGAACCTCTAGCGGGGGAGGAACAGATACGCAGTATTTT.

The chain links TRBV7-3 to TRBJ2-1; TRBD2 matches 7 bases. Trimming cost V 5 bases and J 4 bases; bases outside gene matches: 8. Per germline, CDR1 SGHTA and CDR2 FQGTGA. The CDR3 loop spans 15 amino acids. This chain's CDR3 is CASSLDGGNYNEQFF. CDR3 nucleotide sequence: TGTGCCAGCAGCCTGGACGGGGGGAATTACAATGAGCAGTTCTTC.

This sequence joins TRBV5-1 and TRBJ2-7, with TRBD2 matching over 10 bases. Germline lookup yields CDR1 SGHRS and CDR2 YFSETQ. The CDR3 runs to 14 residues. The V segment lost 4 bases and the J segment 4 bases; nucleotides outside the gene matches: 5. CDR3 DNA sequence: TGCGCCAGCAGCGCAGCGGGGGGGGCGTACGAGCAGTACTTC. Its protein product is CASSAAGGAYEQYF.

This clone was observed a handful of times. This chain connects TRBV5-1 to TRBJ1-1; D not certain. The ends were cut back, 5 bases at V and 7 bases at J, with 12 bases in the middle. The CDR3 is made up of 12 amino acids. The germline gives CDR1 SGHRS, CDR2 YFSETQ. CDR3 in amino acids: CASRAGSGEAFF. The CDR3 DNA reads TGCGCCAGCAGAGCGGGGTCGGGTGAAGCTTTCTTT.

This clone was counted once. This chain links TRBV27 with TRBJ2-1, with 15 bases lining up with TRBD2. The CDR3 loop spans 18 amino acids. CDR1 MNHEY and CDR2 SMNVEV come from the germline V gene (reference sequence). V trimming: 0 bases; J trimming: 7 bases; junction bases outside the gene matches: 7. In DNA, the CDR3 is TGTGCCAGCAGTTTATCCCGGACTAGCGGGGGGGTAGGGAATGAGCAGTTCTTC. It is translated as CASSLSRTSGGVGNEQFF.

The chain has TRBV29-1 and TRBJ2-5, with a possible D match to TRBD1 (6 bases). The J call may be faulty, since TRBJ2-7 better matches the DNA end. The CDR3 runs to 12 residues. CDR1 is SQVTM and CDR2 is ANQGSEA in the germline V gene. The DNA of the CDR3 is TGCAGCGTTGAGGGGGCCTCCTACGAGCAGTACTTC. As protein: CSVEGASYEQYF.

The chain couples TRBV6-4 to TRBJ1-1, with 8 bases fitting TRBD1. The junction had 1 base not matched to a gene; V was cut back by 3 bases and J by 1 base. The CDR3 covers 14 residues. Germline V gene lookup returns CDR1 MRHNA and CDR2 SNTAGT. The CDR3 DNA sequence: TGTGCCAGCAGTGAGGGACAGGAGAACACTGAAGCTTTCTTT. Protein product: CASSEGQENTEAFF.

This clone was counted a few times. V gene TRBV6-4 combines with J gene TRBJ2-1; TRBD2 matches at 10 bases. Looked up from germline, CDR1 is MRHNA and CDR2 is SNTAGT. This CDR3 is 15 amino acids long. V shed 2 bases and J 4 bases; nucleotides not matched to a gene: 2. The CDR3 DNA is TGTGCCAGCAGTGACGAGACTAGCGGGTACAATGAGCAGTTCTTC. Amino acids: CASSDETSGYNEQFF.

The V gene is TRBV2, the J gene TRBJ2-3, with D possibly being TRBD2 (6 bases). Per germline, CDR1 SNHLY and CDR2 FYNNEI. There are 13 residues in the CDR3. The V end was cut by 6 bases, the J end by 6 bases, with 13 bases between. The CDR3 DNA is TGTGCCAGCAGGGGGGGACCGAAGGATACGCAGTATTTT. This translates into CASRGGPKDTQYF.

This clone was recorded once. In nucleotides, the CDR3 is TGTGCCAGCCCCGTCCTGGACGGCGGGGAGACCCAGTACTTC. Amino acid sequence: CASPVLDGGETQYF. V gene TRBV7-3 combines with J gene TRBJ2-5, with D possibly TRBD2 on 5 matching bases. Germline assignment: CDR1 SGHTA and CDR2 FQGTGA. This CDR3 has 14 residues. V was trimmed by 8 bases and J by 5 bases, leaving 18 bases between them.

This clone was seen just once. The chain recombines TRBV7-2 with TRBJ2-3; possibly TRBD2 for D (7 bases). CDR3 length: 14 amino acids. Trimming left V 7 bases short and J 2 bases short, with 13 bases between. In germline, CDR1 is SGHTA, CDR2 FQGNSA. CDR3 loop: CASTRGALTDTQYF. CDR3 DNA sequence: TGTGCCAGCACCCGGGGGGCCCTCACAGATACGCAGTATTTT.

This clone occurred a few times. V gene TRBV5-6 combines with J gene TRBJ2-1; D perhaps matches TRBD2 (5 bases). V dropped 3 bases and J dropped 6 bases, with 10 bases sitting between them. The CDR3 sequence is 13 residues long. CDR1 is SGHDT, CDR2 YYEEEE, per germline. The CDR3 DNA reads TGTGCCAGCAGCTCGACTACGACCAATGAGCAGTTCTTC. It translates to CASSSTTTNEQFF.

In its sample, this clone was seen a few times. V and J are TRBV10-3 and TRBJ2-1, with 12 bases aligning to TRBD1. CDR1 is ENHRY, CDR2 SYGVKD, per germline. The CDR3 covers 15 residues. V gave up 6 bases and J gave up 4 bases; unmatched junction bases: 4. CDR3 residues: CAIRGQGAPYNEQFF. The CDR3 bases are TGTGCCATCAGGGGACAGGGGGCGCCGTACAATGAGCAGTTCTTC.

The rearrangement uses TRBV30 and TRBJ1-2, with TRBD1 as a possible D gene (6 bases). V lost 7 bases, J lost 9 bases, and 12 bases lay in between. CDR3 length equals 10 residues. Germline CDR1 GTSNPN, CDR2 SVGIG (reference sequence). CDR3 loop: CALYRDSYTF. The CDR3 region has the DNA TGTGCCTTATACAGGGACAGCTACACCTTC.

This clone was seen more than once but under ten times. As DNA, the CDR3 is TGCGCCAGCAGCCAACAGACTAGCGGGGGTAGCACAGATACGCAGTATTTT. Its protein product is CASSQQTSGGSTDTQYF. This rearrangement joins TRBV4-1 to TRBJ2-3; 12 nucleotides agree with TRBD2. V shed 2 bases and J 0 bases; nucleotides not matched to a gene: 3. CDR1 is MGHRA, CDR2 YSYEKL, per germline. The CDR3 length is 17 residues.

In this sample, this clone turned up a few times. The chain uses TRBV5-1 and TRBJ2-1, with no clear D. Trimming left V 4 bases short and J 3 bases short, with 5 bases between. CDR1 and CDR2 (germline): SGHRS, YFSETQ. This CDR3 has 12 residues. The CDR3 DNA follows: TGCGCCAGCAGCCCCTACTACAATGAGCAGTTCTTC. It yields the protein CASSPYYNEQFF.

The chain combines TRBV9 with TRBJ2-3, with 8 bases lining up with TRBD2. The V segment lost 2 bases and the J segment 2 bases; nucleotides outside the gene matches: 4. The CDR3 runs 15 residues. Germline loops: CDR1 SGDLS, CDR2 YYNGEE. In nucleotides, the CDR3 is TGTGCCAGCAGCGTCAGCGGGAGATACACAGATACGCAGTATTTT. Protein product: CASSVSGRYTDTQYF.